These 20 T cell receptor beta chains were sequenced from one sample in a study of T cell responses to AZD1222 COVID-19 vaccine (dated by TCRdb to the early 2020s). Libraries were built with the immunoSEQ multiplex PCR assay. Held by TCRdb, this immuneACCESS table contains in-frame sequences only and omits some clones. Under half of the omission traces to an unresolved V gene where checked; the cause of the rest is unknown. This sample gives approximately 140,000 clones in total; 75% to 95% of them show up just once. The top ten clonotypes cover more than 3% of the sample. The time point label on this specimen signifies: baseline before first vaccination. The material sequenced was peripheral blood, taken on day 0 of AZD1222 vaccination. These receptors all come from an adult in good health.

This clone has a single count. V is TRBV5-8 and J is TRBJ1-2; D perhaps matches TRBD1 (5 bases). Trimming removed 0 bases at V and 0 bases at J, with 9 bases between. The germline V gene encodes CDR1 SGHTS and CDR2 YDEGEE. This CDR3 has 15 residues. The CDR3 reads CASSLAGSPNYGYTF. CDR3 DNA sequence: TGTGCCAGCAGCTTGGCAGGGAGCCCTAACTATGGCTACACCTTC. The full variable domain, completed using reference TRBV5-8 and TRBJ1-2, is EAGVTQSPTHLIKTRGQQATLRCSPISGHTSVYWYQQALGLGLQFLLWYDEGEERNRGNFPPRFSGRQFPNYSSELNVNALELEDSALYLCASSLAGSPNYGYTFGSGTRLTVV.

This chain connects TRBV5-1 to TRBJ1-6; the D is unclear. Germline CDR1 SGHRS, CDR2 YFSETQ. This CDR3 is built from 15 residues. Between the trimmed V and J ends, which lost 0 bases and 6 bases, there was a span of 10 bases. The CDR3 here is CASSLAGPPNSPLHF. Here the CDR3 DNA reads TGCGCCAGCAGCTTGGCCGGGCCCCCTAATTCACCCCTCCACTTT.

The CDR3 coding sequence is TGTGCCAGCAGCCGACTAATCAGACAGGAACATGGCTACACCTTC. It is translated as CASSRLIRQEHGYTF. This chain uses TRBV7-3 with TRBJ1-2; a possible D gene is TRBD1 (6 bases). Germline V gives CDR1 SGHTA, CDR2 FQGTGA. This CDR3 comprises 15 residues. Between the trimmed V and J ends, which lost 5 bases and 6 bases, there was a span of 19 bases.

The genes are TRBV19 and TRBJ2-5; D is possibly TRBD2 (5 bases). The V gene lost 3 bases and the J gene lost 2 bases, with 22 bases spanning the gap. Germline lookup yields CDR1 LNHDA and CDR2 SQIVND (reference sequence). The CDR3 runs to 18 residues. The CDR3 DNA reads TGTGCCAGTAGTATTTCTTGGGAGTGGCCCTCTGTTCAAGAGACCCAGTACTTC. Its protein is CASSISWEWPSVQETQYF.

CDR3 DNA sequence: TGTGCCAGCAGCGCGAATACAAGAACCTACAATGAGCAGTTCTTC. Its protein product is CASSANTRTYNEQFF. The V call is TRBV9, the J call TRBJ2-1; no clear D gene. The CDR3 length is 15 residues. Trimming took off 3 bases at V and 2 bases at J, with 12 bases between the two ends. Germline CDR1 reads SGDLS; CDR2 reads YYNGEE.

The chain uses TRBV29-1 and TRBJ2-5, with 8 bases lining up with TRBD2. Unmatched junction bases numbered 6, after V lost 4 bases and J lost 5 bases. CDR1 and CDR2 from the germline V gene are SQVTM and ANQGSEA. This CDR3 contains 13 residues. The CDR3 spells CSVAGSGGETQYF. The DNA for the CDR3 is TGCAGCGTTGCAGGTTCGGGGGGGGAGACCCAGTACTTC.

The sample holds one count of this clone. The genes are TRBV5-5 and TRBJ2-7; D is perhaps TRBD2 (6 bases). The CDR3 spans 15 residues. Germline values: CDR1 SGHKS, CDR2 YYEKEE (reference sequence). Trimming stripped 4 bases from V and 1 base from J, with 15 bases between. The CDR3 protein is CASSLRDARSYEQYF. The DNA of the CDR3 is TGTGCCAGCAGCCTGCGGGACGCCCGGTCCTACGAGCAGTACTTC.

This CDR3 reads CASSLGQAEAFF. CDR3 in DNA: TGTGCCAGCAGTTTGGGGCAGGCTGAAGCTTTCTTT. This sequence joins TRBV12-3 or TRBV12-4 and TRBJ1-1; D is perhaps TRBD1 (5 bases). The CDR3 covers 12 residues. V lost 3 bases and J 6 bases, leaving 8 bases between the germline ends.

The gene calls are TRBV6-5 and TRBJ2-7; 9 nucleotides align to TRBD1. Germline V CDR1 and CDR2: MNHEY, SVGAGI. Germline trimming cut 5 bases from V and 6 bases from J; bases unmatched to any gene: 11. CDR3 size: 15 residues. The CDR3 DNA reads as TGTGCCAGCAGTCCCCGTACAGGGGGCTCAGCCGAGCAGTACTTC. As protein: CASSPRTGGSAEQYF.

This clone occurred a few times. V and J are TRBV2 and TRBJ2-4, with 12 positions matching TRBD2. Germline V gives CDR1 SNHLY, CDR2 FYNNEI. Trimming at V came to 6 bases and at J to 0 bases, leaving 3 bases not matched to a gene. The length of the CDR3 is 16 residues. CDR3 in DNA: TGTGCCAGCAGACTAGCGGGAGGAGTAGCCAAAAACATTCAGTACTTC. Encoded protein: CASRLAGGVAKNIQYF.

The J gene is TRBJ2-7, the V gene TRBV24-1, with D hard to call. The CDR3 covers 13 residues. With 4 bases removed from V and 7 bases from J, the gap between germline ends came to 13 bases. Germline V gene sequence: CDR1 KGHDR, CDR2 SFDVKD. The CDR3 sequence is CATSDPARWEQYF. The CDR3 region has the DNA TGTGCCACCAGTGACCCCGCAAGGTGGGAGCAGTACTTC.

This clone occurred once. This chain uses TRBV6-6 with TRBJ2-3; D remains unclear. Germline V gives CDR1 MNHNY, CDR2 SVGAGI (reference sequence). Trimming pared 2 bases from V and 0 bases from J, leaving 6 bases between. The CDR3 runs 14 residues. This CDR3 is CASSYPASTDTQYF. The CDR3 DNA sequence: TGTGCCAGCAGTTACCCGGCTAGCACAGATACGCAGTATTTT.

The J gene is TRBJ2-7, the V gene TRBV7-9; TRBD1 matches 9 bases. The CDR3 has 16 amino acids. Per germline, CDR1 SEHNR and CDR2 FQNEAQ (reference sequence). The CDR3 region has the DNA TGTCCCACCACCCCACGACAGGGGGGCAGCTCCTACGAGCAGTACTTC. Encoded protein: CPTTPRQGGSSYEQYF.

The sample holds one count of this clone. The rearrangement links TRBV7-6 to TRBJ2-2; D not resolved. This CDR3 comprises 14 residues. V lost 3 bases and J lost 0, with 5 bases in between. Germline V gene lookup returns CDR1 SGHVS and CDR2 FNYEAQ. CDR3 residues: CASSFHPNTGELFF. The CDR3 DNA follows: TGTGCCAGCAGCTTCCACCCGAACACCGGGGAGCTGTTTTTT.

The chain has TRBV24-1 and TRBJ2-7; TRBD1 aligns across 8 bases. V lost 1 base, J lost 9 bases, and 7 bases stayed unmatched. Germline lookup yields CDR1 KGHDR and CDR2 SFDVKD. This CDR3 region has 14 residues. CDR3 protein: CATSDFRTGPRQYF. DNA for the CDR3: TGTGCCACCAGTGATTTTCGGACAGGGCCTAGGCAGTACTTC.

This sequence joins TRBV25-1 and TRBJ1-1; D might be TRBD1 (5 bases). The CDR3 sequence is 16 residues long. The germline V gene encodes CDR1 MGHDK and CDR2 SYGVNS. The V end was cut by 2 bases, the J end by 1 base, with 14 bases between. The CDR3 sequence is CASSEGGLGQNTEAFF. The CDR3 region has the DNA TGTGCCAGCAGTGAAGGGGGGTTAGGCCAGAACACTGAAGCTTTCTTT.

This chain links TRBV7-3 with TRBJ2-3; no firm D call. The CDR3 consists of 12 residues. Germline CDR1 SGHTA, CDR2 FQGTGA. Trimming stripped 5 bases from V and 1 base from J, with 4 bases between. CDR3 DNA: TGTGCCAGCAGCGGAGGCACAGATACGCAGTATTTT. Residues: CASSGGTDTQYF.

The chain couples TRBV7-9 to TRBJ2-2; D perhaps matches TRBD2 (5 bases). Trimming stripped 5 bases from V and 2 bases from J, with 12 bases between. Germline CDR1 and CDR2: SEHNR and FQNEAQ (reference sequence). CDR3 length: 15 amino acids. The CDR3 sequence is CASSRSGANTGELFF. Written as DNA, the CDR3 is TGTGCCAGCAGCCGCAGCGGAGCAAACACCGGGGAGCTGTTTTTT.

The chain couples TRBV7-9 to TRBJ2-1; weak D call: TRBD1 (5 bases). Trimming took 5 bases from V and 0 from J, leaving 11 bases between them. Germline loops: CDR1 SEHNR, CDR2 FQNEAQ (reference sequence). The CDR3 contains 15 residues. The CDR3 coding sequence is TGTGCCAGCAGCAAGGGGCAAAGCTCCTACAATGAGCAGTTCTTC. It specifies CASSKGQSSYNEQFF.

This chain connects TRBV6-5 to TRBJ1-1; no clear D gene. The germline V and J ends were trimmed by 6 bases and 11 bases, with 19 bases remaining between them. From germline, CDR1 is MNHEY and CDR2 SVGAGI. This CDR3 contains 13 residues. The CDR3: CASRLLLILGAFF. CDR3 nucleotide sequence: TGTGCCAGCAGATTACTCCTCATCCTGGGGGCTTTCTTT.